Below, 8 T cell receptor beta chains from the same sample are listed, as sequenced in a study of shared clonotypes between healthy human individuals. Sequenced by immunoSEQ multiplex PCR; TCRdb stores in-frame clones only, minus some. The table has under 2,500,000 clones, around 95% seen once; the top ten hold less than 0.15%. Sequencing input: naive CD4+ T cells sorted from blood. Documented subset: CD45RA+ positively selected. The source of these receptors is a man between 18 and 29 years old in good health.

The genes are TRBV18 and TRBJ2-1, with D unclear. V lost 3 bases to trimming and J lost 9 bases, with 9 bases between them. Germline CDR1 and CDR2: KGHSH and LQKENI. The CDR3 totals 12 residues. CDR3 bases: TGTGCCAGCTCACCTGCGTGGGGTGAGCAGTTCTTC. Amino acid sequence: CASSPAWGEQFF.

The J gene is TRBJ1-4, the V gene TRBV4-1; tentatively, D is TRBD1 (5 bases). There are 17 residues in the CDR3. V lost 3 bases, J lost 1 base, and 15 bases lay in between. CDR1 is MGHRA and CDR2 is YSYEKL in the germline V gene. CDR3 coding DNA: TGCGCCAGCAGCCAGGGGGGACTTTTACGAACTAATGAAAAACTGTTTTTT. Translation gives CASSQGGLLRTNEKLFF.

V usage is TRBV7-2 and J usage is TRBJ1-1, with unresolved D. The CDR3 totals 15 residues. The germline CDR1 and CDR2 sequences are SGHTA and FQGNSA. Trimming stripped 0 bases from V and 0 bases from J, with 8 bases between. The CDR3, as DNA: TGTGCCAGCAGCTTAGCAGGTAACTTGAACACTGAAGCTTTCTTT. It is translated as CASSLAGNLNTEAFF.

This chain links TRBV4-3 with TRBJ2-7, with 9 positions matching TRBD2. V was clipped by 4 bases and J by 0 bases; unmatched bases: 22. This CDR3 is built from 21 residues. CDR1 and CDR2 from the germline V gene are LGHNA and YSLEER. The CDR3 region is CASSLGVAGGPILRSSYEQYF. The DNA for the CDR3 is TGCGCCAGCAGCCTGGGGGTTGCGGGAGGGCCAATTTTAAGGAGCTCCTACGAGCAGTACTTC.

The chain recombines TRBV11-2 with TRBJ2-1, with D possibly being TRBD2 (6 bases). Germline loops: CDR1 SGHAT, CDR2 FQNNGV. The CDR3 sequence is 14 residues long. The V end was cut by 5 bases, the J end by 13 bases, with 21 bases between. The CDR3 DNA reads as TGTGCCAGCAGCCCTCGGGGGTCAGTGGGTTCTCAGTTCTTC. Amino acid sequence: CASSPRGSVGSQFF.

The rearrangement uses TRBV11-2 and TRBJ2-3, with 13 bases that match TRBD2. Germline V lookup: CDR1 SGHAT, CDR2 FQNNGV. Trimming took 6 bases from V and 4 from J; bases not matched to a gene: 4. The CDR3 length is 15 residues. CDR3 in DNA: TGTGCCAGCAGACCGGGACTAGCGGGACCAGATACGCAGTATTTT. This encodes CASRPGLAGPDTQYF.

The chain carries TRBV30 and TRBJ1-1, with 8 bases aligning to TRBD1. CDR1 is GTSNPN and CDR2 is SVGIG in the germline V gene (reference sequence). This CDR3 has 13 amino acids. V lost 1 base, J lost 4 bases, and 2 bases stayed unmatched. The CDR3 sequence is CAWSGTGITEAFF. CDR3 DNA: TGTGCCTGGAGTGGGACAGGGATCACTGAAGCTTTCTTT.

The rearrangement uses TRBV15 and TRBJ1-6; no clear D gene. V was shortened by 3 bases and J by 4 bases, with 7 bases between the two germline ends. The CDR3 runs 14 residues. Germline V gene lookup returns CDR1 LNHNV and CDR2 YYDKDF (reference sequence). The CDR3 nucleotides read TGTGCCACCAGCAGGGTCCTATATAATTCACCCCTCCACTTT. Its protein product is CATSRVLYNSPLHF. The whole variable domain, filled in from reference TRBV15 and TRBJ1-6, reads DAMVIQNPRYQVTQFGKPVTLSCSQTLNHNVMYWYQQKSSQAPKLLFHYYDKDFNNEADTPDNFQSRRPNTSFCFLDIRSPGLGDTAMYLCATSRVLYNSPLHFGNGTRLTVT.